The rows below give T cell receptor beta chains drawn from one sample of a study of regulatory T cells in long-lasting Graves disease. TCRdb used MiXCR to reprocess the multiplex PCR reads, holding one entry per CDR3 protein. The data contain under 800,000 distinct CDR3 sequences, 15% to 20% of them singletons. The sample was also reused in another study, on T cells in Graves' hyperthyroidism and ophthalmopathy.

The material was peripheral blood mononuclear cells (PBMCs), obtained at new diagnosis, from a patient treated with antithyroid drugs. The receptor source for this set is a woman in her twenties or thirties with Graves disease. Each CDR3 is given with its conserved first and last residue. D genes are given only for firm matches. Part of the rows lack a size; the others show once, few, many or a class for expanded clones.

v_gene	j_gene	abundance	d_gene	CDR3aa	CDR3nt
TRBV6-1	TRBJ1-3	NA	NA	CASSQDVVTIYF	TGTGCCAGCAGTCAGGACGTAGTCACCATATATTTT
TRBV29-1	TRBJ2-2	many	NA	CSVGYTGELFF	TGCAGCGTGGGATACACCGGGGAGCTGTTTTTT
TRBV11-1	TRBJ2-7	few	NA	CASSLPQPPYEQYF	TGTGCCAGCTCATTACCACAACCGCCCTACGAGCAGTACTTC
TRBV20-1	TRBJ1-2	NA	TRBD1	CSARDLDRGNYGYTF	TGCAGTGCTAGAGATCTAGACAGGGGAAACTATGGCTACACCTTC
TRBV19	TRBJ2-1	few	TRBD1	CASSLGTGVYNEQFF	TGTGCCAGTAGCCTAGGGACAGGGGTTTACAATGAGCAGTTCTTC
TRBV18	TRBJ2-5	NA	TRBD2	CASSPLAGESETQYF	TGTGCCAGCTCACCTTTAGCGGGAGAATCAGAGACCCAGTACTTC
TRBV12-3/TRBV12-4	TRBJ2-5	NA	NA	CASSLGAPMSSETQYF	TGTGCCAGCAGTCTAGGGGCCCCGATGTCCTCAGAGACCCAGTACTTC
TRBV12-3/TRBV12-4	TRBJ2-7	many	TRBD1	CASRGDSYEQYF	TGTGCCAGCAGGGGGGACAGCTACGAGCAGTACTTC
TRBV6-1	TRBJ1-1	many	NA	CASAEANTEAFF	TGTGCCAGTGCTGAAGCGAACACTGAAGCTTTCTTT
TRBV7-2	TRBJ1-2	few	NA	CASSSDGTPGGYGYTF	TGTGCCAGCAGCTCAGACGGGACCCCGGGGGGATATGGCTACACCTTC
TRBV29-1	TRBJ2-7	many	TRBD1	CSVVIGTGRSEQYF	TGCAGCGTTGTCATAGGGACAGGGAGAAGCGAGCAGTACTTC
TRBV28	TRBJ1-1	many	TRBD1	CATRDSYTEAFF	TGTGCCACCCGGGACAGCTACACTGAAGCTTTCTTT
TRBV5-1	TRBJ1-1	many	TRBD1	CASSFRDRHTEAFF	TGCGCCAGCAGCTTTCGGGACAGACACACTGAAGCTTTCTTT
TRBV5-1	TRBJ1-1	NA	NA	CASSWQDKTTEAFF	TGCGCCAGCAGCTGGCAGGACAAGACCACTGAAGCTTTCTTT
TRBV13	TRBJ2-1	NA	NA	CASSWDGNEQFF	TGTGCCAGCAGCTGGGACGGGAATGAGCAGTTCTTC
TRBV6-4	TRBJ1-3	NA	NA	CASSEAPGNTIYF	TGTGCCAGCAGTGAGGCCCCTGGAAACACCATATATTTT
TRBV2	TRBJ2-3	many	NA	CASSLGLPSTDTQYF	TGTGCCAGCAGCCTCGGACTACCTAGCACAGATACGCAGTATTTT
TRBV7-8	TRBJ2-2	few	NA	CASSLGGRQVRTGELFF	TGTGCCAGCAGCTTAGGGGGCAGACAGGTTAGGACCGGGGAGCTGTTTTTT
TRBV2	TRBJ1-5	many	NA	CASSDPTGLQPQHF	TGTGCCAGCAGTGACCCAACAGGGCTACAGCCCCAGCATTTT
TRBV7-3	TRBJ2-2	NA	TRBD2	CASRTGGVNTGELFF	TGTGCCAGCAGGACGGGAGGGGTGAACACCGGGGAGCTGTTTTTT
TRBV6-9	TRBJ1-3	NA	TRBD1	CASSWGTGDVGNTIYF	TGTGCCAGCAGTTGGGGTACAGGGGATGTTGGAAACACCATATATTTT
TRBV24-1	TRBJ2-3	few	NA	CATSDRDRSTDTQYF	TGTGCCACCAGTGATCGTGACAGGAGCACAGATACGCAGTATTTT
TRBV20-1	TRBJ1-2	many	NA	CSASVGDWDYGYTF	TGCAGTGCTAGTGTTGGGGATTGGGACTATGGCTACACCTTC
TRBV2	TRBJ1-5	many	NA	CASSQDRTDQPQHF	TGTGCCAGCAGCCAAGACAGGACCGATCAGCCCCAGCATTTT
TRBV11-3	TRBJ2-3	few	NA	CASNDGVTDTQYF	TGTGCCAGCAATGACGGAGTCACAGATACGCAGTATTTT
TRBV12-3/TRBV12-4	TRBJ1-2	few	TRBD1	CASSADRDHGYTF	TGTGCCAGCAGTGCCGACAGGGACCATGGCTACACCTTC
TRBV6-1	TRBJ2-3	many	NA	CASSLVFTETDTQYF	TGTGCCAGCAGTCTCGTCTTCACGGAGACAGATACGCAGTATTTT
TRBV6-5	TRBJ2-7	many	NA	CASSYSGASYEQYF	TGTGCCAGCAGTTACTCGGGGGCCTCCTACGAGCAGTACTTC
TRBV28	TRBJ2-1	many	NA	CASSTMAYWSRVSSYNEQFF	TGTGCCAGCAGCACGATGGCCTATTGGTCGCGGGTAAGCTCCTACAATGAGCAGTTCTTC
TRBV5-1	TRBJ2-1	NA	NA	CASSLGVWGNEQFF	TGCGCCAGCAGCTTGGGAGTGTGGGGGAATGAGCAGTTCTTC
TRBV28	TRBJ1-3	many	TRBD1	CASSSSLRGLLGHTIYF	TGTGCCAGCAGTTCCTCCTTGAGGGGGCTACTCGGGCACACCATATATTTT
TRBV6-5	TRBJ2-2	few	NA	CASSYIGPGELFF	TGTGCCAGCAGTTACATCGGCCCCGGGGAGCTGTTTTTT
TRBV7-6	TRBJ2-7	many	NA	CASSLAVGEQYF	TGTGCCAGCAGCTTAGCGGTAGGGGAGCAGTACTTC
TRBV2	TRBJ1-1	many	NA	CASSEGGRTEAFF	TGTGCCAGCAGTGAGGGGGGCCGGACTGAAGCTTTCTTT
TRBV27	TRBJ2-7	NA	TRBD1	CASSSGTGGFHEQYF	TGTGCCAGCAGTTCCGGGACAGGGGGGTTCCACGAGCAGTACTTC
TRBV9	TRBJ2-1	NA	TRBD2	CASSSGVSLAGRNEQFF	TGTGCCAGCAGCTCCGGTGTGTCTCTAGCGGGACGGAATGAGCAGTTCTTC
TRBV20-1	TRBJ2-2	NA	NA	CSARVTVETGELFF	TGCAGTGCTAGGGTAACGGTAGAAACCGGGGAGCTGTTTTTT
TRBV6-4	TRBJ2-7	few	NA	CASSDVKPGEQYF	TGTGCCAGCAGTGACGTCAAACCGGGCGAGCAGTACTTC
TRBV7-9	TRBJ2-3	many	NA	CASSLSAYTQYF	TGTGCCAGCAGCTTATCCGCCTATACGCAGTATTTT
TRBV3-1	TRBJ1-5	many	NA	CASSQDPGAGQPQHF	TGTGCCAGCAGCCAAGATCCAGGGGCGGGGCAGCCCCAGCATTTT
TRBV7-3	TRBJ1-1	NA	NA	CASSYKSGPSTEAFF	TGTGCCAGCAGTTACAAATCGGGACCGAGCACTGAAGCTTTCTTT
TRBV20-1	TRBJ2-3	NA	TRBD2	CSAREASGFDTDTQYF	TGCAGTGCTAGAGAGGCTAGCGGGTTCGACACAGATACGCAGTATTTT
TRBV3-1	TRBJ1-5	NA	NA	CASSQMGGDQPQHF	TGTGCCAGCAGCCAAATGGGGGGGGATCAGCCCCAGCATTTT
TRBV28	TRBJ2-1	few	NA	CASSLIMSSYNEQFF	TGTGCCAGCAGTTTAATCATGAGCTCCTACAATGAGCAGTTCTTC
TRBV20-1	TRBJ2-4	few	NA	CSAPPGRLAKNIQYF	TGCAGTGCTCCCCCCGGTCGCTTAGCCAAAAACATTCAGTACTTC
TRBV28	TRBJ2-1	many	TRBD2	CASRVAGGPTHNEQFF	TGTGCCAGCAGAGTAGCGGGAGGGCCAACACACAATGAGCAGTTCTTC
TRBV19	TRBJ1-5	few	NA	CASSIGLQGQPQHF	TGTGCCAGTAGTATAGGCCTACAGGGTCAGCCCCAGCATTTT
TRBV28	TRBJ2-7	NA	TRBD1	CASNRHPGGTLEQYF	TGTGCCAGCAATCGCCACCCAGGGGGAACACTCGAGCAGTACTTC
TRBV24-1	TRBJ2-7	few	TRBD1	CATSPGTGGYEQYF	TGTGCCACCAGCCCCGGGACAGGGGGCTACGAGCAGTACTTC
TRBV30	TRBJ1-5	NA	TRBD1	CAWSSTGSHQPQHF	TGTGCCTGGAGTTCGACAGGGTCCCACCAGCCCCAGCATTTT
TRBV5-1	TRBJ2-2	few	NA	CASSQRQDGGELFF	TGCGCCAGCAGCCAAAGACAGGACGGCGGGGAGCTGTTTTTT
TRBV6-4	TRBJ1-6	NA	NA	CASSPTDMNNSPLHF	TGTGCCAGCAGTCCGACGGACATGAATAATTCACCCCTCCACTTT
TRBV7-9	TRBJ2-7	few	NA	CAAGSQREQYF	TGTGCCGCCGGGTCCCAAAGGGAGCAGTACTTC